This T cell receptor beta chain was sequenced during a study of blood T cells in healthy people across ages (dated by TCRdb to the mid-2010s). Turning to the overall study: In model experiments, template switching captured roughly one uniquely barcoded TCR beta cDNA molecule for every two T cells. Donors of different ages were randomly distributed across sequencing lanes to avoid experimental bias. The donors were divided into four age groups: young (average about 16 years), middle-aged (under 40), aged (approximately 62) and long-lived (about 80). Using deep sequencing normalized with unique cDNA molecular identifiers, the study measured how TCR beta repertoire diversity changes with age. The study analyzed two additional independent replicas of 1 million unique cDNA reads from the same blood draw for two donors, one aged 18 to 29 and one aged 80 or older. Summary of the overall study and its limitations: There was a strong correlation between observed TCR beta diversity and the percentage of naive T cells measured by flow cytometry. The CMV infection status of donors was not known, potentially confounding age-related changes in expanded clonotypes. Compared with the aged group, the long-lived group had more naive CD4+ T cells, fewer expanded clones and increased TCR diversity, suggesting age selection. Estimates of total diversity based on one million sequenced T cells were regarded as lower bounds and as underestimates. Bulk unsorted PBMC profiling prevented conclusive comparison of naive and antigen-experienced compartments. As age increased, observed TCR beta diversity per million T cells dropped in a roughly linear way, and a significant reduction was already evident by age about 40.

Comment on this clonotype: What antigen it recognizes has not been identified. No qualities accompany the bases; no much larger clone lies one base away.

The method behind the library was 5' RACE. The run used an Illumina HiSeq 2500. The second PCR ran for roughly 7 to 12 cycles and used a J-beta primer mix along with a sample-barcoded 5' primer. A unique molecular identifier was introduced onto each TCR beta cDNA molecule by a template-switch 5' adaptor carrying 12 random nucleotides. Each sample yielded at least 3 million CDR3-containing paired-end reads. First-strand cDNA synthesis was performed from all RNA using the Mint cDNA synthesis kit, with priming by a TRBC-specific oligonucleotide. Following uracil-DNA glycosylase treatment, a first 18-cycle PCR with universal primers M1SS and BC2_uni_R was performed on all cDNA. The original methods were these. Each sample was normalized by randomly selecting 1 million high-quality reads, each carrying a distinct molecular identifier. Instead of being binned into consensus sequences, reads with shared molecular identifiers were discarded. MiTCR, run with a Q25 quality threshold and the strictest error-elimination algorithm, handled CDR3 identification, clonotype clustering and error correction. A nonparametric unseen species model with Euler transformation was used to estimate a lower bound on total TCR beta diversity. TCRdb redid the processing of the public reads, applying fastp at Q25 and MiXCR, and retained in-frame beta chains. Identical CDR3 protein sequences are pooled into one entry, listed with their most common genes and DNA. The V and J calls were determined by TCRdb, not by the authors. The sample table records nearly 1 million distinct CDR3 sequences; roughly half of these occur just once. Around 21% of the sample is in the top ten clones.

Systemically healthy Caucasian individuals from Russia, over 30 in total and aged roughly 6 to 100 years, were included as donors. Each donor gave ten milliliters of peripheral blood, collected into EDTA-treated Vacutainer tubes. Ficoll-Paque density-gradient centrifugation was used to isolate PBMCs, with at least 7 million per sample. Total RNA was extracted from PBMCs with Trizol reagent, with at least 6 micrograms obtained per sample. For every donor, flow cytometry on a PBMC aliquot measured the percentage of naive CD45RAhigh/CD27high T cells. Taken from cysteine to phenylalanine, the CDR3 has 14 residues. Only the CDR3 DNA is retained, 42 bases long and in frame from the first base. Deletion took 2 bases off V and 7 bases off J, with a span of 14 bases between the germline ends. The germline V gene yields SGHTA for CDR1 and FQGTGA for CDR2.

The sequence derives from a woman aged 55 to 70 in good health. The chain links TRBV7-3 with TRBJ1-2, with a weak D call of TRBD1 (5 bases match). The source material was blood. The DNA is TGTGCCAGCAGCTTACAGGGAGGCAGAGGTGGCTACACCTTC. It is translated as CASSLQGGRGGYTF.